What follows are 3 T cell receptor beta chains derived from one specimen sequenced in a study of shared clonotypes between healthy human individuals (TCRdb year 2020). The library relied on the immunoSEQ multiplex PCR assay. TCRdb limited this immuneACCESS table to in-frame rearrangements with V and J called. A share of clones is missing; checked studies link under half to unresolved V genes, and the rest is unexplained. Within this sample are about 490,000 clones, with less than 80% of them counted one time only. Jointly, the top ten make up roughly 12% of the sample. Sequenced material: PBMCs. These receptors all stem from a woman aged 40 to 50 in good health. Some clones in this sample may be carry-over from other donors' samples.

This rearrangement joins TRBV13 to TRBJ1-1; tentative D call: TRBD1 (5 bases). The V gene's germline CDR1 is PRHDT and CDR2 FYEKMQ (reference sequence). Trimming took off 8 bases at V and 5 bases at J, with 18 bases between the two ends. The CDR3 runs 14 residues. CDR3 amino acids: CASRVWGEDTEAFF. DNA for the CDR3: TGTGCCAGCCGGGTTTGGGGCGAGGATACTGAAGCTTTCTTT.

The chain is built from TRBV6-1 and TRBJ1-2; possible D gene TRBD1, 5 bases. CDR1 and CDR2 from the germline V gene are MNHNS and SASEGT. The V end was cut by 7 bases, the J end by 8 bases, with 14 bases between. The CDR3 runs 12 residues. The CDR3 reads CASNKKRDGYTF. Here the CDR3 DNA reads TGTGCCAGCAACAAAAAAAGGGACGGCTACACCTTC.

The rearrangement links TRBV7-2 to TRBJ2-3; 8 bases align to TRBD2. With V trimmed by 5 bases and J by 7 bases, 14 bases remained unmatched. Germline loops: CDR1 SGHTA, CDR2 FQGNSA. CDR3 length equals 16 residues. The DNA of the CDR3 is TGTGCCAGCAGCCAGACCATAGCGGGACGGAGGTATACGCAGTATTTT. Its protein is CASSQTIAGRRYTQYF.